This T cell receptor (beta chain) was captured in a study of blood T cell repertoires in COVID-19. Whole-study context: PBMCs, B-cell-depleted T cells, or T cells provided the cDNA or gDNA that made up the material.

In the original processing: Estimation of nucleated cell counts was performed using reference gene primer amplification. Repertoires were generated with immunoSEQ multiplex PCR, while TCRdb's copy carries only in-frame clones and drops some. The V and J calls and clone size are taken from that table; D and trimming were inferred from the DNA. The table has roughly 250,000 clones, around 87% seen once. The CDR3 loop spans 14 amino acids. V was clipped by 3 bases and J by 6 bases, with 12 bases between them. Germline assignment: CDR1 MDHEN and CDR2 SYDVKM. This study enrolled people aged 18 to 89 from about two dozen US geographic areas. Participants had their cohort set by participant-reported clinical history.

Source material: PBMCs or T cells enriched from blood (not recorded which). The receptor was isolated from a woman between 45 and 65 years old who had recovered from COVID-19. This chain connects TRBV28 to TRBJ1-5; no clear D gene. The CDR3 DNA sequence: TGTGCCAGCAGTTTTGGTCGTACTGGTCAGCCCCAGCATTTT. Its protein is CASSFGRTGQPQHF.